This T cell receptor beta chain was sequenced in a study of shared clonotypes between healthy human individuals. Per germline, CDR1 WSHSY and CDR2 SAAADI. The V end lost 6 bases, the J end lost 0 bases, and 9 bases lay between the germline ends. This CDR3 region has 13 residues. The naive CD8 subset, CD45RO-negative cells positively selected for CCR7, excluded terminally differentiated effector memory CD45RA+ cells. The donors were adults (healthy and HIV-negative) with no recent acute infections or vaccinations. In the source study's methods: Filtering was not the same, since immunoSEQ gave junction-only sequences without quality scores. Measured with immunoSEQ multiplex PCR; TCRdb has only the in-frame clones, and not every one. Clonal size and the V and J genes are those of that table, whereas D and trimming came from the DNA. The sample includes about 2 million clones, roughly 95% of them seen just once.

The receptor was derived from a man younger than 30 in good health. The rearrangement uses TRBV10-2 and TRBJ2-7; D might be TRBD1 (5 bases). Source material: naive CD8+ T cells sorted from blood. The CDR3 DNA sequence: TGCGCCAGCAGGCAGGGCCTCTCCTACGAGCAGTACTTC. Its protein is CASRQGLSYEQYF.